Listed below are T cell receptor beta chains from one sample, sequenced in a study of CD8+ T cells in alopecia areata. Only in-frame clones appear in the TCRdb table, and some are missing; sequencing was by immunoSEQ multiplex PCR. The sample lists under 200,000 clones; less than 70% were seen once. Sequencing was performed on CD4+ T cells sorted from blood, taken at week 24, from a patient treated with tofacitinib. The receptor source for this set is a human donor with alopecia areata. The CDR3 runs from the conserved cysteine through the conserved F or W. The D gene is left open where the match is weak.

V,J,D,CDR3
TRBV6-6,TRBJ2-5,.,CASSSQETQYF
TRBV2,TRBJ1-2,TRBD1,CASSARGQGLGYTF
TRBV18,TRBJ1-2,TRBD1,CASSPGQGYGYTF
TRBV4-2,TRBJ1-1,TRBD1,CASSQDWRDSEAFF
TRBV4-1,TRBJ2-2,.,CASSSQYFGTGELFF
TRBV5-1,TRBJ2-3,.,CASSFSGLIDTQYF
TRBV30,TRBJ1-5,TRBD1,CAWSVQGGSNQPQHF
TRBV18,TRBJ1-1,.,CASSPQGNTEAFF
TRBV7-8,TRBJ2-6,.,CASSLVGSSGANVLTF
TRBV30,TRBJ2-1,TRBD2,CAWSPTSGAFQFF
TRBV25-1,TRBJ2-5,TRBD2,CASSESAPWGLQETQYF
TRBV14,TRBJ2-3,.,CASSQDRAYAQYF
TRBV4-1,TRBJ2-7,.,CASSPVGRLEQYF
TRBV4-1,TRBJ1-5,.,CASSQDHSRNQPQHF
TRBV19,TRBJ1-1,.,CASNHGTEAFF
TRBV7-8,TRBJ2-3,.,CASSLSRTTFADTQYF
TRBV18,TRBJ1-3,.,CASCEDSGNTIYF
TRBV10-2,TRBJ1-1,.,CASSAGTGAFF
TRBV29-1,TRBJ1-1,.,CSVEYRRWYTEAFF
TRBV14,TRBJ2-7,.,CASSLVIGYEQYF
TRBV7-9,TRBJ2-3,TRBD2,CASSLTSFGTDTQYF
TRBV5-1,TRBJ1-1,.,CASSLREPMNTEAFF
TRBV19,TRBJ1-4,.,CATLSQGWGEKLFF
TRBV29-1,TRBJ2-5,.,CSVVWGQETQYF
TRBV4-1,TRBJ1-2,.,CASSQDKGREREGYTF
TRBV15,TRBJ2-3,.,CATSGMMGTQYF
TRBV29-1,TRBJ2-6,TRBD1,CSVGQARSGANVLTF
TRBV4-1,TRBJ2-3,TRBD2,CASSTVPRGGRSTQYF
TRBV4-1,TRBJ1-5,.,CASSQAGWTDQPQHF
TRBV6-5,TRBJ2-7,.,CASSYSIPTYEQYF
TRBV29-1,TRBJ2-3,.,CSVRTVTSSDTQYF
TRBV30,TRBJ1-1,.,CAWSGQANTEAFF
TRBV2,TRBJ2-3,.,CASSARGSPPRAQYF